The 22 T cell receptor beta chains given below trace back to one sample, sequenced in a study of shared clonotypes between healthy human individuals. Profiling relied on immunoSEQ multiplex PCR, and the TCRdb table lists in-frame clones only, not all of them. This table has 2 million to 2.5 million clones, 90% to 96% appearing once. Sequencing input: naive CD4+ T cells sorted from blood. The sample's subset: CD45RA+ positively selected. The receptors were gathered from a man aged 18 to 29 in good health.

The V gene is TRBV5-1, the J gene TRBJ1-1, with D possibly being TRBD1 (5 bases). The germline V and J ends were trimmed by 1 base and 4 bases, with 23 bases remaining between them. The CDR3 has 18 residues. Germline-derived CDR1 and CDR2 are SGHRS and YFSETQ. CDR3 residues: CASSLTIGQGGTGTEAFF. The CDR3 DNA reads TGCGCCAGCAGCTTGACTATCGGGCAGGGAGGGACCGGCACTGAAGCTTTCTTT.

This clone was counted a few times. The rearrangement joins TRBV28 to TRBJ1-2, with 7 nucleotides matching TRBD1. After removal of 6 bases from V and 4 bases from J, the junction contained 8 bases not matched to a gene. The CDR3 is 14 amino acids. The V gene's germline CDR1 is MDHEN and CDR2 SYDVKM. CDR3 DNA: TGTGCCAGCAGCTCCTCCGGGACAGCCTATGGCTACACCTTC. It translates to CASSSSGTAYGYTF.

Points on this clone: Other nucleotide sequences in the sample specify the same CDR3. The chain combines TRBV28 with TRBJ1-2, with unresolved D. The CDR3 is 11 residues long. Germline V gene lookup returns CDR1 MDHEN and CDR2 SYDVKM. Trimming pared 5 bases from V and 4 bases from J, leaving 5 bases between. In DNA form, the CDR3 reads TGTGCCAGCAGTAACCTCTATGGCTACACCTTC. Translation gives CASSNLYGYTF.

This clone turned up a few times. V usage is TRBV4-3 and J usage is TRBJ2-1; D is undetermined. The CDR3 runs to 12 residues. Germline assignment: CDR1 LGHNA and CDR2 YSLEER. Trimming cost V 3 bases and J 5 bases, with 5 bases left between them. Here the CDR3 reads CASSQWNNEQFF. As DNA, the CDR3 is TGCGCCAGCAGCCAGTGGAACAATGAGCAGTTCTTC.

Note on this clone: At one of its ends the junction is not consistent with the germline gene, which may arise from a read error. This chain uses TRBV2 with TRBJ2-1; 12 nucleotides match TRBD2. The CDR3 contains 16 residues. In germline, CDR1 is SNHLY, CDR2 FYNNEI. CDR3 residues: CASREVLAGGGNEQFF. The CDR3 DNA reads as TGTGCCAGCCGTGAGGTCCTAGCGGGAGGGGGAAATGAGCAGTTCTTC. The complete variable domain, with remaining parts taken from reference TRBV2 and TRBJ2-1, reads EPEVTQTPSHQVTQMGQEVILRCVPISNHLYFYWYRQILGQKVEFLVSFYNNEISEKSEIFDDQFSVERPDGSNFTLKIRSTKLEDSAMYFCASREVLAGGGNEQFFGPGTRLTVL.

The chain uses TRBV7-6 and TRBJ2-6; D is possibly TRBD1 (6 bases). CDR3 length: 15 residues. The V end was cut by 0 bases, the J end by 9 bases, with 12 bases between. Germline lookup yields CDR1 SGHVS and CDR2 FNYEAQ. The CDR3 reads CASSLAPGTRNVLTF. The CDR3 coding sequence is TGTGCCAGCAGCTTAGCGCCCGGGACACGCAACGTCCTGACTTTC.

The CDR3 DNA follows: TGCAGCGTTGAGTGGCCTAACTATGGCTACACCTTC. It translates to CSVEWPNYGYTF. The J gene is TRBJ1-2, the V gene TRBV29-1; no reliable D call. Germline values: CDR1 SQVTM, CDR2 ANQGSEA. V dropped 3 bases and J dropped 0 bases, with 5 bases sitting between them. This CDR3 is built from 12 residues.

The genes are TRBV10-1 and TRBJ2-2; 11 bases line up with TRBD1. CDR3 size: 14 residues. CDR1 and CDR2 (germline): WNHNN, SYGVQD (reference sequence). The junction had 7 bases not matched to a gene; V was cut back by 10 bases and J by 6 bases. The CDR3 sequence is CATSGTGGPGELFF. The CDR3 bases are TGCGCCACCTCCGGGACAGGGGGTCCCGGGGAGCTGTTTTTT.

The chain uses TRBV14 and TRBJ1-1; D gene unclear. The germline CDR1 and CDR2 sequences are SGHDN and FVKESK. The V end was cut by 2 bases, the J end by 2 bases, with 6 bases between. This CDR3 is 13 amino acids long. CDR3 region: CASSQLQNTEAFF. CDR3 DNA sequence: TGTGCCAGCAGCCAATTACAAAACACTGAAGCTTTCTTT. Filled out from reference TRBV14 and TRBJ1-1, the complete variable domain reads EAGVTQFPSHSVIEKGQTVTLRCDPISGHDNLYWYRRVMGKEIKFLLHFVKESKQDESGMPNNRFLAERTGGTYSTLKVQPAELEDSGVYFCASSQLQNTEAFFGQGTRLTVV.

The genes are TRBV9 and TRBJ1-2; no reliable D call. CDR3 length equals 11 residues. CDR1 is SGDLS and CDR2 is YYNGEE in the germline V gene. V lost 4 bases to trimming and J lost 5 bases, with 6 bases between them. The CDR3 reads CASSSTYGYTF. The CDR3 DNA sequence: TGTGCCAGCAGCTCCACATATGGCTACACCTTC.

The chain combines TRBV29-1 with TRBJ2-1; no clear D. Deletions cut 7 bases from V and 6 bases from J, with 13 bases between. Germline CDR1 SQVTM, CDR2 ANQGSEA. The length of the CDR3 is 12 residues. The CDR3 reads CSARGSSNEQFF. For the CDR3, the DNA is TGCAGCGCCCGAGGTAGCAGCAATGAGCAGTTCTTC.

The genes are TRBV5-1 and TRBJ2-1; unclear D gene. The ends were cut back, 0 bases at V and 6 bases at J, with 16 bases in the middle. The CDR3 is 16 residues long. Germline V gene data show CDR1 as SGHRS and CDR2 as YFSETQ. The CDR3 here is CASSLALIGFLNEQFF. Here the CDR3 DNA reads TGCGCCAGCAGCTTGGCTTTAATAGGATTTCTCAATGAGCAGTTCTTC.

On this clone: The sample contains more than one DNA sequence encoding this CDR3. The V and J genes are TRBV30 and TRBJ1-5; D not certain. The CDR3 contains 13 residues. V lost 0 bases and J lost 3, with 6 bases in between. Germline CDR1 reads GTSNPN; CDR2 reads SVGIG (reference sequence). The CDR3 DNA follows: TGTGCCTGGAGTGTCAGAGACAATCAGCCCCAGCATTTT. Translated: CAWSVRDNQPQHF.

This chain joins TRBV6-6 and TRBJ1-2; 8 bases are a match to TRBD1. Trimming cost V 7 bases and J 8 bases; bases outside gene matches: 9. Per the germline V gene, CDR1 is MNHNY and CDR2 is SVGAGI (reference sequence). The CDR3 extends over 13 amino acids. DNA of the CDR3: TGTGCCAGCACCTTGGACAGGGAGGGGGGCTACACCTTC. Its protein product is CASTLDREGGYTF.

CDR3 DNA: TGTGCCTGGAGTGGGGCAGGGATGGTGGATACGCAGTATTTT. Its protein is CAWSGAGMVDTQYF. J is TRBJ2-3 and V is TRBV30; D may be TRBD1 (5 bases). This CDR3 spans 14 amino acids. CDR1 and CDR2 (germline): GTSNPN, SVGIG (reference sequence). V lost 1 base, J lost 6 bases, and 14 bases lay in between.

Worth noting for this clone: The same CDR3 can be traced to other DNA sequences in this sample. The chain carries TRBV10-1 and TRBJ2-1; D call uncertain. Germline values: CDR1 WNHNN, CDR2 SYGVQD (reference sequence). The CDR3 runs 14 residues. Trimming took off 0 bases at V and 9 bases at J, with 12 bases between the two ends. In DNA, the CDR3 is TGCGCCAGCAGTGAGTCATCTGGACGTGGTGAGCAGTTCTTC. This gives the protein CASSESSGRGEQFF.

The gene calls are TRBV28 and TRBJ2-7; the D gene is possibly TRBD2 (6 bases). The V and J ends lost 6 bases and 3 bases respectively, with 15 bases between them. CDR1 MDHEN and CDR2 SYDVKM come from the germline V gene. The CDR3 has 14 residues. The CDR3 nucleotides are TGTGCCAGCAGGGGCGGGGAACGGTTCTACGAGCAGTACTTC. It specifies CASRGGERFYEQYF.

This chain connects TRBV7-2 to TRBJ2-7; 7 nucleotides match TRBD2. There are 17 residues in the CDR3. V lost 3 bases and J lost 2; bases outside the gene matches: 13. Germline CDR1 is SGHTA and CDR2 is FQGNSA. Here the CDR3 reads CASSLPAGRAQTYEQYF. In nucleotides, the CDR3 is TGTGCCAGCAGCTTGCCCGCGGGGAGGGCACAAACCTACGAGCAGTACTTC.

The J gene is TRBJ2-5, the V gene TRBV6-5; D tentatively reads TRBD1 or TRBD2 (5 bases each). Germline lookup yields CDR1 MNHEY and CDR2 SVGAGI. V was trimmed by 3 bases and J by 5 bases, leaving 19 bases between them. This CDR3 region has 16 residues. CDR3 residues: CASSYTGTSMPETQYF. The CDR3 DNA reads as TGTGCCAGCAGTTATACCGGGACGTCCATGCCCGAGACCCAGTACTTC.

The chain uses TRBV12-2 and TRBJ1-2; the listed D gene, TRBD1, was not tested against the DNA. TRBV12-2 counts as a pseudogene. The CDR3 totals 14 residues. CDR3 in amino acids: CASRLTGGGYGYTF. CDR3 bases: TGTGCAAGTCGTTTGACAGGGGGCGGCTATGGCTACACCTTC.

The chain couples TRBV6-1 to TRBJ2-7; 9 nucleotides line up with TRBD1. This CDR3 spans 13 amino acids. In germline, CDR1 is MNHNS, CDR2 SASEGT. V trimming: 6 bases; J trimming: 4 bases; junction bases outside the gene matches: 4. The CDR3 is CASRRGQGYEQYF. The CDR3 DNA follows: TGTGCCAGCAGGCGGGGACAGGGATACGAGCAGTACTTC.

The chain recombines TRBV18 with TRBJ1-5; a possible D gene is TRBD1 (6 bases). The V gene's germline CDR1 is KGHSH and CDR2 LQKENI. V was clipped by 5 bases and J by 4 bases, with 9 bases between them. This CDR3 is built from 13 residues. The CDR3 DNA is TGTGCCAGCTCAATGGACAGAAATCAGCCCCAGCATTTT. Amino acids: CASSMDRNQPQHF.